The clone carrying this TCR beta chain appeared a few times. The antigen is undetermined. TCRdb re-analysed the 5' RACE reads in MiXCR, keeping a single row per CDR3 protein. The sample lists more than 350,000 distinct CDR3 sequences; around 9.7% were seen once. These data come from a study of identical twins. The study's findings and limits: Twin sharing of out-of-frame TCR alpha was underestimated by models in monozygotic pairs. Cross-sectional statistical analysis was relied on for the conclusions, without the same donors being followed. Surplus twin overlap in beta out-of-frame sequences was less pronounced.

The receptor's source is a woman between 45 and 65 years old in good health. Sequencing used naive T cells sorted from blood.

The CDR3 here is CASSYLGAENTEAFF. CDR3 DNA: TGTGCCAGCAGTTACCTGGGGGCAGAGAACACTGAAGCTTTCTTT. V gene TRBV6-5 combines with J gene TRBJ1-1; tentative D call: TRBD1 (6 bases). The CDR3 runs 15 residues. V was cut by 2 bases and J by 1 base, with 11 bases left in between. Germline V gene lookup returns CDR1 MNHEY and CDR2 SVGAGI.